This T cell receptor delta chain was identified in a study of delta chains in infants with herpesvirus infections (dated by TCRdb to about 2023). Context from the whole study: From birth, the study prospectively followed a Ugandan infant birth cohort to characterize gammadelta T cell responses to primary cytomegalovirus (CMV) infection. gammadelta TCRs were sequenced from PBMC obtained from some 18 CMV-infected infants (one congenitally infected) and under 10 CMV-uninfected infants for whom sufficient sample was available. Infant blood samples fell into approximate age groups of 1.5, 4, 8 and 12 months. Previously published Belgian fetal and cord blood gammadelta TCR data were added only for comparison and were not generated in this cohort. In infants who were infected with CMV after birth, the study searched for a public fetal Vdelta1/Vgamma8 gammadelta TCR clonotype. Overall study outcomes, separate from this receptor: Public-clonotype frequency among Vdelta1 cells appeared to be inversely correlated with age at infection and was observed to decay rapidly, seemingly without persisting beyond roughly two months. Detection of the public clonotype was limited to the first time point after infection, and the public clonotype was not found in uninfected infants or in infants infected after 120 days. In CMV-uninfected infants, the public clonotype might still exist at levels below the detection limit. A small sample size and the lack of race- or environment-matched controls were noted by the authors, because CMV is acquired by nearly all Ugandans before adulthood. Of under 20 CMV-infected infants, several carried the public Vdelta1 clonotype: the congenitally infected infant plus three who were infected postnatally before 120 days of age.

The library was obtained by RT-PCR. To generate TCR cDNA, RNA from PBMC was reverse transcribed using SuperScript II together with primers specific for the gamma chain and the delta chain. After purification with AMPure XP beads, the cDNA was amplified and indexed with Illumina adapters using the Nextera XT Index Kit. An Illumina MiSeq with a V2 300-cycle kit was used to sequence the gammadelta TCR libraries. The paper's processing steps were these. Using MiXCR v2.1.12, CDR3 sequences were assembled, and reads were mapped onto D, J and V genes obtained from GenBank. VDJtools v1.2.1 was used to carry out repertoire analyses of the CDR3 clonotypes. The public reads were reprocessed by TCRdb using CATT, and rows of matching DNA were later combined. In this record, the V and J calls reflect TCRdb's handling and not the investigators' own analysis. The sample contains over 1,500 delta-chain clones, about 29% of them found a single time. Jointly, the top ten make up roughly 9.6% of the sample.

Trimmed from V: 2 bases; trimmed from J: 2 bases; junction bases lacking a gene match: 29. The germline V gene (reference sequence) specifies TVYSNPD as CDR1 and GDNSRS as CDR2. The CDR3 covers 23 residues, taking in both the cysteine and the phenylalanine. Of all the DNA, just the CDR3 is kept, 69 bases in frame from base 1. Pregnant women getting prenatal care were recruited in Kampala, Uganda, and their infants were enrolled; maternal HIV status had to be documented. Families received weekly visits, and collection of infant clinical information, oral swabs and peripheral blood began at 6 weeks of age and continued every 4 months after that. Blood was drawn into heparin tubes, and PBMC were isolated via Ficoll-Paque density gradient centrifugation and then cryopreserved. Concerning this clone itself: Its antigen is not yet known. It may be a read error: a sequence one base away is much more abundant.

This chain is built from TRDV3 and TRDJ1; 13 bases in the middle match TRDD3. The specimen was peripheral blood, collected at time point 1 of longitudinal follow-up. This clonotype originated in a human donor who was a Ugandan infant, either HIV-exposed or HIV-unexposed (not recorded which). The nucleotide sequence is given as TGTGCCTTTGCCCCTCAGCTGCTTCCTCGGGTATTTACTGGGGGATACGCAACCGATAAACTCATCTTT. It translates to CAFAPQLLPRVFTGGYATDKLIF.